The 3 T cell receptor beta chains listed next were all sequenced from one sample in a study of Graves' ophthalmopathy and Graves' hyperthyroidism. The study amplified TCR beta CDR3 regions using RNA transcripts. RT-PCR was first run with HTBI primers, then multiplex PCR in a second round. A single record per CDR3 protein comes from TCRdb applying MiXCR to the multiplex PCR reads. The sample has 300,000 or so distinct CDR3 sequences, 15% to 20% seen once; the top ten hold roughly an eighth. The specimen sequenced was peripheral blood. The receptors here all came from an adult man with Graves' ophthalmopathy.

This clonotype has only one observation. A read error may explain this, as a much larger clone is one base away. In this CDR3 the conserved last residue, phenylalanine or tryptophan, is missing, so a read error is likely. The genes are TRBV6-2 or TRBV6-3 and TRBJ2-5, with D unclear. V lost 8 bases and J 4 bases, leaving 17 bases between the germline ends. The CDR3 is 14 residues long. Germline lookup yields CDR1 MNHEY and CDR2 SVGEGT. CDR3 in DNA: TGTGCCAGCGGCCCTTTTCGGGTCACAGAGACCCAGTACCTC. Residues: CASGPFRVTETQYL.

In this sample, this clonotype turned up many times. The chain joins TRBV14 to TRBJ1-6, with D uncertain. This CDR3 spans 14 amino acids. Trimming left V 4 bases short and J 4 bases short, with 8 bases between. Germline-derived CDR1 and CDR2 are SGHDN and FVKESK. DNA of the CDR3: TGTGCCAGCAGCCCCTCGTTTTATAATTCACCCCTCCACTTT. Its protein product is CASSPSFYNSPLHF.

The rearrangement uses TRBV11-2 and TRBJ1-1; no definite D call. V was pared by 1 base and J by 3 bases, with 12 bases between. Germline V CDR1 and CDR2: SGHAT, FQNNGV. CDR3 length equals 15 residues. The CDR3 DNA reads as TGTGCCAGCAGCTTAGGATGGGATACGGACACTGAAGCTTTCTTT. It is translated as CASSLGWDTDTEAFF.